Listed here are 9 T cell receptor beta chains from one sample, sequenced in a study of cytotoxic CD8 clonotypes in ibrutinib-treated CLL. Repertoires were generated with immunoSEQ multiplex PCR, while TCRdb's copy carries only in-frame clones and drops some. The sample has more than 110,000 clones; more than 75% are singletons. Sequenced here: PBMCs, sampled after 36 months of ibrutinib treatment. These TCRs come from a human donor with chronic lymphocytic leukemia.

The table lists this clone with a few counts. This rearrangement joins TRBV7-8 to TRBJ1-5; TRBD1 aligns across 7 bases. There are 17 residues in the CDR3. Germline V gene sequence: CDR1 SGHVS, CDR2 FQNEAQ. The V segment lost 5 bases and the J segment 5 bases; nucleotides outside the gene matches: 15. CDR3 loop: CASSLLQGEYYDQPQHF. DNA of the CDR3: TGTGCCAGCAGCCTACTTCAGGGGGAGTACTACGATCAGCCCCAGCATTTT.

The rearrangement links TRBV28 to TRBJ1-2; D ambiguous. The CDR3 sequence is 14 residues long. The V gene's germline CDR1 is MDHEN and CDR2 SYDVKM. Between the trimmed V and J ends, which lost 2 bases and 8 bases, there was a span of 15 bases. CDR3 nucleotide sequence: TGTGCCAGCAGTTTAAAGGTCACCCTGGGGGGCTACACCTTC. Its translation is CASSLKVTLGGYTF.

The chain combines TRBV30 with TRBJ2-7; the D is unclear. The V end was cut by 1 base, the J end by 0 bases, with 10 bases between. The CDR3 consists of 14 residues. Per the germline V gene, CDR1 is GTSNPN and CDR2 is SVGIG (reference sequence). The CDR3 DNA follows: TGTGCCTGGAGTGCCCGCGGTTTCTCCTACGAGCAGTACTTC. As protein: CAWSARGFSYEQYF.

This chain uses TRBV2 with TRBJ2-7, with D unresolved. The CDR3 is 12 amino acids. V lost 3 bases, J lost 6 bases, and 9 bases lay in between. Germline assignment: CDR1 SNHLY and CDR2 FYNNEI. CDR3 DNA: TGTGCCAGCAGTGACGGTGTACCCGAGCAGTACTTC. It yields the protein CASSDGVPEQYF.

J is TRBJ1-2 and V is TRBV20-1; D uncertain. This CDR3 comprises 11 residues. Germline V gene lookup returns CDR1 DFQATT and CDR2 SNEGSKA (reference sequence). Trimming took 3 bases from V and 3 from J, leaving 5 bases between them. The chain's CDR3 is CSASGDYGYTF. The CDR3 nucleotides are TGCAGTGCTAGCGGGGACTATGGCTACACCTTC.

The genes are TRBV6-1 and TRBJ2-4; tentatively, D is TRBD1 (6 bases). Germline V lookup: CDR1 MNHNS, CDR2 SASEGT. The CDR3 runs to 14 residues. V lost 4 bases, J lost 1 base, and 8 bases lay in between. The CDR3 coding sequence is TGTGCCAGCAGTGGACAGGAGGCCAAAAACATTCAGTACTTC. As protein: CASSGQEAKNIQYF.

The gene calls are TRBV5-1 and TRBJ1-6; the D gene is possibly TRBD1 (5 bases). The CDR3 runs to 15 residues. The V end was cut by 3 bases, the J end by 4 bases, with 11 bases between. Germline values: CDR1 SGHRS, CDR2 YFSETQ. The CDR3 here is CASSYWDVYNSPLHF. The CDR3 DNA sequence: TGCGCCAGCAGCTATTGGGACGTTTATAATTCACCCCTCCACTTT.

V is TRBV18 and J is TRBJ2-7; possibly TRBD2 for D (5 bases). This CDR3 spans 13 amino acids. Trimming left V 8 bases short and J 7 bases short, with 18 bases between. Germline V gene sequence: CDR1 KGHSH, CDR2 LQKENI. The CDR3 DNA reads TGTGCCAGCCACCGGGATACCAGAAGGGAGCAGTACTTC. Amino acid sequence: CASHRDTRREQYF.

The V and J genes are TRBV4-1 and TRBJ2-7; 12 nucleotides align to TRBD1. The CDR3 sequence is 17 residues long. Germline assignment: CDR1 MGHRA and CDR2 YSYEKL. V trimming: 4 bases; J trimming: 6 bases; junction bases outside the gene matches: 13. The CDR3 protein is CASSRWGTGQGATEQYF. DNA of the CDR3: TGCGCCAGCAGCCGCTGGGGCACGGGACAGGGGGCGACCGAGCAGTACTTC.